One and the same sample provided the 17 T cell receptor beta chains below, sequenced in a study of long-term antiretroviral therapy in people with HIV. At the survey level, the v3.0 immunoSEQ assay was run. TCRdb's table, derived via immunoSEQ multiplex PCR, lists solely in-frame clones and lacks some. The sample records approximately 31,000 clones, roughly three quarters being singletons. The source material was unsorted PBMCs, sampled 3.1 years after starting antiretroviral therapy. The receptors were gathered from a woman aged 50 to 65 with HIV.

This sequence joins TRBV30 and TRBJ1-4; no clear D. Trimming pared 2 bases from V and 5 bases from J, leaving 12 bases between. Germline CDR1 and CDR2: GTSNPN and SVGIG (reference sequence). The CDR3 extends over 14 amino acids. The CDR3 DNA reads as TGTGCCTGGAGTCTATCGGAGCCAAATGAAAAACTGTTTTTT. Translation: CAWSLSEPNEKLFF.

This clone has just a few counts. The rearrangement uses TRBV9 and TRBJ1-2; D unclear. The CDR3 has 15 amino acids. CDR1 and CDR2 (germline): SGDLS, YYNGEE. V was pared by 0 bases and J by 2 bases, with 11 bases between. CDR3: CASSVGQAQNYGYTF. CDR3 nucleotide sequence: TGTGCCAGCAGCGTAGGGCAGGCACAAAACTATGGCTACACCTTC.

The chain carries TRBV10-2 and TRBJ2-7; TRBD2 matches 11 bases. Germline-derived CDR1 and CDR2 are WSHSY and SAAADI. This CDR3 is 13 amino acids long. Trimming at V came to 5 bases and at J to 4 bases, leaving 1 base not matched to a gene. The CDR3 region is CASSTSGGYEQYV. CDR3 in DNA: TGCGCCAGCAGTACTAGCGGGGGTTACGAGCAGTACGTC.

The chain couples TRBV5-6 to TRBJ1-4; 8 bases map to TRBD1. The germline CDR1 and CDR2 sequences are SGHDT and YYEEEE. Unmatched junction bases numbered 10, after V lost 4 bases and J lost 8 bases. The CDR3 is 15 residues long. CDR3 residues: CASSRPDRVNEKLFF. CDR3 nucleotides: TGTGCCAGCAGCCGCCCGGACAGGGTGAACGAAAAACTGTTTTTT. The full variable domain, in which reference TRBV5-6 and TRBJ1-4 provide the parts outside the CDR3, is DAGVTQSPTHLIKTRGQQVTLRCSPKSGHDTVSWYQQALGQGPQFIFQYYEEEERQRGNFPDRFSGHQFPNYSSELNVNALLLGDSALYLCASSRPDRVNEKLFFGSGTQLSVL.

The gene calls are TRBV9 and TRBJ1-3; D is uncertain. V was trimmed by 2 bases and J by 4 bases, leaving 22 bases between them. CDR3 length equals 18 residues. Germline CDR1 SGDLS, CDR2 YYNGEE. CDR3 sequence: CASSVRPSEETMGNTIYF. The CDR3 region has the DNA TGTGCCAGCAGCGTTAGACCATCCGAGGAGACTATGGGAAACACCATATATTTT.

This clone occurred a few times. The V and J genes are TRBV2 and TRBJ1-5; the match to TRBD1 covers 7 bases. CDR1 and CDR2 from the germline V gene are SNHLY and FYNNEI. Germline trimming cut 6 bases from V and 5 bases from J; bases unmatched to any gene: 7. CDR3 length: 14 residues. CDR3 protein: CASSLRQGHQPQHF. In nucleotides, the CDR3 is TGTGCCAGCAGCCTCAGACAGGGCCATCAGCCCCAGCATTTT.

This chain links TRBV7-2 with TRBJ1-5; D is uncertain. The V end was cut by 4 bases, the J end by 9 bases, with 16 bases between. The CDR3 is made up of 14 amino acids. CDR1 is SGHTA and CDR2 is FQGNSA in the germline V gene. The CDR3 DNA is TGTGCCAGCAGCTACTCCGAGGCGGGATGGCCCCAGCATTTT. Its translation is CASSYSEAGWPQHF.

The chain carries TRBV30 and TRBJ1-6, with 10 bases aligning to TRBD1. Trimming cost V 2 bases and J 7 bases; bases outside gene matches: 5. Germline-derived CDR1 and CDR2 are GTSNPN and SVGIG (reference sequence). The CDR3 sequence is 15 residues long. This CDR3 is CAWSYGQGGNSPLHF. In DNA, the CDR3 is TGTGCCTGGAGTTATGGACAGGGGGGGAATTCACCCCTCCACTTT. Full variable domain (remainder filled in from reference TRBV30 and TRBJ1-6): SQTIHQWPATLVQPVGSPLSLECTVEGTSNPNLYWYRQAAGRGLQLLFYSVGIGQISSEVPQNLSASRPQDRQFILSSKKLLLSDSGFYLCAWSYGQGGNSPLHFGNGTRLTVT.

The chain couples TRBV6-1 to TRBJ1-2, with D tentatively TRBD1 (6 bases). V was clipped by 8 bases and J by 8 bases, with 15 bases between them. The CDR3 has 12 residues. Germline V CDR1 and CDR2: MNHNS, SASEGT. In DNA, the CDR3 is TGTGCCAGCTATTTGGGGGCGGGGGGCTACACCTTC. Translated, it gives CASYLGAGGYTF.

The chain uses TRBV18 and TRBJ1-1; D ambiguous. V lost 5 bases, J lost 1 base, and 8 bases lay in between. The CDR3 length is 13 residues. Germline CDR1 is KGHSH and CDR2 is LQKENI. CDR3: CASSSSGNTEAFF. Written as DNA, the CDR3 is TGTGCCAGCTCATCCTCAGGGAACACTGAAGCTTTCTTT.

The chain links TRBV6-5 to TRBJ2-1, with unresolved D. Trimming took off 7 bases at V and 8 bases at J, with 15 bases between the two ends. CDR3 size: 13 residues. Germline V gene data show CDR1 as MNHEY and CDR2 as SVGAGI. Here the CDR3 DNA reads TGTGCCAGCAAAAGCTTGGGTTGGCATGAGCAGTTCTTC. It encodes CASKSLGWHEQFF.

For the CDR3, the DNA is TGTGCCAGCAGCAAAGCTATCAGTTCTGGAAACACCATATATTTT. The encoded protein is CASSKAISSGNTIYF. This chain uses TRBV21-1 with TRBJ1-3; TRBD1 is taken as the D call from the table, unchecked against the DNA. TRBV21-1 counts as a pseudogene. The CDR3 has 15 residues.

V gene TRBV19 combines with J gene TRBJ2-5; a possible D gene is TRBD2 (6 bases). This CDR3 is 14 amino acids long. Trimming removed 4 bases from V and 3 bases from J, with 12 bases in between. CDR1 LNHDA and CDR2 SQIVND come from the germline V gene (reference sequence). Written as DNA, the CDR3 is TGTGCCAGTAGTACCGTAGGAGGGAAAGAGACCCAGTACTTC. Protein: CASSTVGGKETQYF. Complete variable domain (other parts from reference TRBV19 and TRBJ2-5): DGGITQSPKYLFRKEGQNVTLSCEQNLNHDAMYWYRQDPGQGLRLIYYSQIVNDFQKGDIAEGYSVSREKKESFPLTVTSAQKNPTAFYLCASSTVGGKETQYFGPGTRLLVL.

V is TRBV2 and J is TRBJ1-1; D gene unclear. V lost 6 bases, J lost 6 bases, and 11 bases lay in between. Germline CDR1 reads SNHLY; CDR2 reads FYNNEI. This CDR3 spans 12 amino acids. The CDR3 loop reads CASRVELPEAFF. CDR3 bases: TGTGCCAGCAGGGTCGAGTTACCTGAAGCTTTCTTT.

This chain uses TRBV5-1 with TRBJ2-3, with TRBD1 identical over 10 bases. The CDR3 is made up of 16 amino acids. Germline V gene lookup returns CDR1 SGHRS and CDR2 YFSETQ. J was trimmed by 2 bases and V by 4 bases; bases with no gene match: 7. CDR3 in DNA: TGCGCCAGCAGCGTGGGACAGGGGTTAACCACAGATACGCAGTATTTT. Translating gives CASSVGQGLTTDTQYF.

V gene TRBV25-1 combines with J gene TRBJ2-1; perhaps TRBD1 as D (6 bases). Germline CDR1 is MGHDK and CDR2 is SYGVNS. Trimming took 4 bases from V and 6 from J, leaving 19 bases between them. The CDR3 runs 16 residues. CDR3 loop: CASSVSGAYSVNEQFF. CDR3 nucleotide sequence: TGTGCCAGCAGTGTGTCAGGGGCTTACTCCGTCAATGAGCAGTTCTTC.

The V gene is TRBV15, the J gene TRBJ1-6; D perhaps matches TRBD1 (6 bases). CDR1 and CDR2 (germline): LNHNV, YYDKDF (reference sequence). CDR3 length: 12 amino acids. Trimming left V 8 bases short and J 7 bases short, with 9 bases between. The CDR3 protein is CATGTLNSPLHF. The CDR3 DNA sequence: TGTGCCACCGGGACACTCAATTCACCCCTCCACTTT.